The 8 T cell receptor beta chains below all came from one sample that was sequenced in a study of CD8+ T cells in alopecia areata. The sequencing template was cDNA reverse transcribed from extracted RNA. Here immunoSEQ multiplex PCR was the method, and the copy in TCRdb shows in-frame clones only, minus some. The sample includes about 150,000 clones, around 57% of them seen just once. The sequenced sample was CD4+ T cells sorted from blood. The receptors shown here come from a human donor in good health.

The DNA for the CDR3 is TGTGCCAGCAGCCACATCCTAGCGGGAGGTGGGGAGACCCAGTACTTC. This gives the protein CASSHILAGGGETQYF. The rearrangement links TRBV7-9 to TRBJ2-5; 11 bases map to TRBD2. Germline V gives CDR1 SEHNR, CDR2 FQNEAQ (reference sequence). V was clipped by 5 bases and J by 5 bases; unmatched bases: 10. This CDR3 comprises 16 residues. The full variable domain, its missing parts supplied by reference TRBV7-9 and TRBJ2-5, is DTGVSQNPRHKITKRGQNVTFRCDPISEHNRLYWYRQTLGQGPEFLTYFQNEAQLEKSRLLSDRFSAERPKGSFSTLEIQRTEQGDSAMYLCASSHILAGGGETQYFGPGTRLLVL.

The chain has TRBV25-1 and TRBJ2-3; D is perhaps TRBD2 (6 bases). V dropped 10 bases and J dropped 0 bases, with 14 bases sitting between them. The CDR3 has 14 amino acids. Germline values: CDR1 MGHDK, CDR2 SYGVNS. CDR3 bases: TGTGCCACAGGTTTAGCGGCTAGCACAGATACGCAGTATTTT. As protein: CATGLAASTDTQYF.

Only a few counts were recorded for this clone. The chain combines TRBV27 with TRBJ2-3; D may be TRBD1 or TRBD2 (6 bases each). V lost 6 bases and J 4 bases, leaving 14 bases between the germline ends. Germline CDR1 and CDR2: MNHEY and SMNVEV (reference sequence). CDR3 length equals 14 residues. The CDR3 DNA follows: TGTGCCAGCAGCCTAGGCCGGGGGCCAGATACGCAGTATTTT. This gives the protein CASSLGRGPDTQYF.

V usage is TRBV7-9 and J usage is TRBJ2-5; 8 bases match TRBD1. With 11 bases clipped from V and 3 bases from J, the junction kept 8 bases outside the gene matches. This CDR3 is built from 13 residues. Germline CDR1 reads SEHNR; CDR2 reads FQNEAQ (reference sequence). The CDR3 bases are TGTGCCCCCCTGGACAGGGATGAAGAGACCCAGTACTTC. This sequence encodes CAPLDRDEETQYF.

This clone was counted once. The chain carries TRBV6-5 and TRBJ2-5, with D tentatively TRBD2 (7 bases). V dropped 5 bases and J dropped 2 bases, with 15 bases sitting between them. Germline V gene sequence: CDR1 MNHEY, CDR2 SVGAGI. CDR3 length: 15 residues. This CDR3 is CASSGGGSGQETQYF. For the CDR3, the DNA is TGTGCCAGCAGTGGGGGCGGGAGCGGTCAAGAGACCCAGTACTTC.

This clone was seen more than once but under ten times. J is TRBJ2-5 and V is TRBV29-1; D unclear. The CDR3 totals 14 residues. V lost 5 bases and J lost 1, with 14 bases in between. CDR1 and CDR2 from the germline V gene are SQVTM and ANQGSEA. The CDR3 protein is CSVLGHEFQETQYF. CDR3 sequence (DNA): TGCAGCGTTCTGGGTCACGAATTCCAAGAGACCCAGTACTTC. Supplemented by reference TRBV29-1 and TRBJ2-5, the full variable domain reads SAVISQKPSRDICQRGTSLTIQCQVDSQVTMMFWYRQQPGQSLTLIATANQGSEATYESGFVIDKFPISRPNLTFSTLTVSNMSPEDSSIYLCSVLGHEFQETQYFGPGTRLLVL.

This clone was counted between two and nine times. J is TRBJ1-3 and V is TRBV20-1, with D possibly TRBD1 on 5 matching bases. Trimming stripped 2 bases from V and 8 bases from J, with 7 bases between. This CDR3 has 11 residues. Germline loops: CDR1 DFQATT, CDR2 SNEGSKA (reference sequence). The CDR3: CSARRGDTIYF. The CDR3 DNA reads TGCAGTGCTAGACGAGGGGACACCATATATTTT.

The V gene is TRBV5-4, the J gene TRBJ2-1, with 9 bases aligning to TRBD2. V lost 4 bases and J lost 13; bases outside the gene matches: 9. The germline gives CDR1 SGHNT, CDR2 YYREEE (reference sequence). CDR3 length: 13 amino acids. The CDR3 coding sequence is TGTGCCAGCAGCCAGGATAGCGGGAGTAGACAGTTCTTC. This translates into CASSQDSGSRQFF.